This record concerns one T cell receptor beta chain sequence. This sample is drawn from a study of blood T cell repertoires in COVID-19. Looking at the study overall: Sources were T cells, B-cell-depleted T cells, or PBMCs; the material itself was cDNA or gDNA.

Repertoires were generated with immunoSEQ multiplex PCR, while TCRdb's copy carries only in-frame clones and drops some. The data contain 95,000 to 150,000 clones, 65% to 90% of them singletons. The length of the CDR3 is 15 residues. Trimming removed 2 bases from V and 3 bases from J; junction bases left unmatched: 3. Germline loops: CDR1 ENHRY, CDR2 SYGVKD. The specimen was peripheral blood. V and J are TRBV10-3 and TRBJ2-2; 7 bases match TRBD1. The sequence derives from a woman at least 80 years old with acute or convalescent COVID-19. The CDR3 region is CAISETGTDTGELFF. DNA for the CDR3: TGTGCCATCAGTGAGACTGGGACAGACACCGGGGAGCTGTTTTTT.